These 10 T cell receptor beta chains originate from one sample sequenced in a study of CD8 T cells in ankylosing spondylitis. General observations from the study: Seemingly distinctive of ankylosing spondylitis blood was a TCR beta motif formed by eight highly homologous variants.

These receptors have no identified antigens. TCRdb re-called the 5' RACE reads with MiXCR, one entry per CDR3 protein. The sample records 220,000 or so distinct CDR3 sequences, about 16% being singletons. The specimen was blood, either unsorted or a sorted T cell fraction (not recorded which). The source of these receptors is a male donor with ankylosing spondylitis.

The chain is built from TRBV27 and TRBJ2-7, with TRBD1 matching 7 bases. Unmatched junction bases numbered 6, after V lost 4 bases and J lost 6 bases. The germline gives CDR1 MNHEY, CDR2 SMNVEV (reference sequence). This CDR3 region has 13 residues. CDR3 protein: CASSYLTGFEQYF. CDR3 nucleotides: TGTGCCAGCAGTTACCTGACAGGGTTCGAGCAGTACTTC.

The CDR3 loop is CASSEGSYQPQHF. The CDR3, as DNA: TGTGCCAGCAGTGAAGGGAGCTATCAGCCCCAGCATTTT. This chain joins TRBV2 and TRBJ1-5; D uncertain. CDR3 length equals 13 residues. V lost 1 base and J lost 5, with 6 bases in between. Germline-derived CDR1 and CDR2 are SNHLY and FYNNEI. Supplemented by reference TRBV2 and TRBJ1-5, the full variable domain reads EPEVTQTPSHQVTQMGQEVILRCVPISNHLYFYWYRQILGQKVEFLVSFYNNEISEKSEIFDDQFSVERPDGSNFTLKIRSTKLEDSAMYFCASSEGSYQPQHFGDGTRLSIL.

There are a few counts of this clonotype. CDR3 sequence (DNA): TGTGCCAGCAGCGTAGTCCCCAACTATGGCTACACCTTC. Translated: CASSVVPNYGYTF. This chain connects TRBV9 to TRBJ1-2; D unresolved. The CDR3 sequence is 13 residues long. Germline V gene lookup returns CDR1 SGDLS and CDR2 YYNGEE. V shed 0 bases and J shed 2 bases, with 5 bases lying between them.

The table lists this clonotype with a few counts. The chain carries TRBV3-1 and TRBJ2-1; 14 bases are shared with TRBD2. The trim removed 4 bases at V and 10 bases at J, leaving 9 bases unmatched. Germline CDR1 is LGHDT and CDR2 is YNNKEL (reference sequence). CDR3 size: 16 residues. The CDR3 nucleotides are TGTGCCAGCAGCCCCACGACTAGCGGGGGGGCTTGGGAGCAGTTCTTC. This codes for CASSPTTSGGAWEQFF.

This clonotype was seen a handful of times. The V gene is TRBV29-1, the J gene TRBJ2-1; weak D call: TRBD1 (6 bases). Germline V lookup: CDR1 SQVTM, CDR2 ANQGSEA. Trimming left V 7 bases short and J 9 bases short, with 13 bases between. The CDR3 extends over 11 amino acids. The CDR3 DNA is TGCAGCGCATACAGGGCCGGTGAGCAGTTCTTC. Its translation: CSAYRAGEQFF.

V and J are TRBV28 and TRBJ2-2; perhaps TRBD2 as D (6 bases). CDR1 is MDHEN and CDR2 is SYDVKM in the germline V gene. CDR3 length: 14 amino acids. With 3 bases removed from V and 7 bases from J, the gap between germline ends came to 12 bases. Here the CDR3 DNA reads TGTGCCAGCAGTTTGGTCCGGGAGTTCGGGGAGCTGTTTTTT. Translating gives CASSLVREFGELFF.

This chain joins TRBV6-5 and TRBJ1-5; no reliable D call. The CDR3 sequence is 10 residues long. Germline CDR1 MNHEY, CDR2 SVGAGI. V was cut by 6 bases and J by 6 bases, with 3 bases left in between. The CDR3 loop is CASRGQPQHF. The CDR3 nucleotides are TGTGCCAGCAGGGGTCAGCCCCAGCATTTT.

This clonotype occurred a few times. As DNA, the CDR3 is TGTGCCAGCAGCGACCCGGGGGGGGGACGCTACAATGAGCAGTTCTTC. Translating it yields CASSDPGGGRYNEQFF. The chain employs TRBV12-3 or TRBV12-4 and TRBJ2-1; 8 bases are a match to TRBD2. There are 16 residues in the CDR3. The junction had 10 bases not matched to a gene; V was cut back by 6 bases and J by 3 bases.

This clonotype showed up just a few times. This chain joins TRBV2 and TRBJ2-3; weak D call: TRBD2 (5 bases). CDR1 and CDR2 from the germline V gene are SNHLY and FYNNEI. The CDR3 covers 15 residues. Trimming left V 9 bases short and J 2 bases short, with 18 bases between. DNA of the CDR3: TGTGCCAGGAGGGCCGGTGGCTCTTACACAGATACGCAGTATTTT. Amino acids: CARRAGGSYTDTQYF.

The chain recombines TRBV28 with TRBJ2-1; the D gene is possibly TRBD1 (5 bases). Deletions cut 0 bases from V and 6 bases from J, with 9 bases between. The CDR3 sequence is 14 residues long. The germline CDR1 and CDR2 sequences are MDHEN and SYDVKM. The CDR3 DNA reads TGTGCCAGCAGTTTATGGGCAAGGGGCAATGAGCAGTTCTTC. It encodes CASSLWARGNEQFF.